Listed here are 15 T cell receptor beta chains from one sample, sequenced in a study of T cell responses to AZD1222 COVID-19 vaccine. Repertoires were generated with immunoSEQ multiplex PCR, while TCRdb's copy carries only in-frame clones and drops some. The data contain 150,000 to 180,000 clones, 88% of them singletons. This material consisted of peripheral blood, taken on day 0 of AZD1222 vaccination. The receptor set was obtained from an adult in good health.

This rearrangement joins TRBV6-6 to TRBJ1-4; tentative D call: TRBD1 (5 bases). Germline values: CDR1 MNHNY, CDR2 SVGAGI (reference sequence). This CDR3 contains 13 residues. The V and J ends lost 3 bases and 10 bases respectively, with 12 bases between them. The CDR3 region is CASSYQGLSKLFF. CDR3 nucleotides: TGTGCCAGCAGTTATCAGGGTCTATCAAAACTGTTTTTT.

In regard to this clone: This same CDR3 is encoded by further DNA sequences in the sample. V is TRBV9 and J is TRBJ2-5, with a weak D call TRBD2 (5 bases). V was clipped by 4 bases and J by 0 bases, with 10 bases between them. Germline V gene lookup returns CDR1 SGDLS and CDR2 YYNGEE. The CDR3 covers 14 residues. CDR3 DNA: TGTGCCAGCAGCCCACGAGGGAACCAAGAGACCCAGTACTTC. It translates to CASSPRGNQETQYF.

CDR3 sequence reads: CASSVVGSFEAFF. The DNA of the CDR3 is TGTGCCAGCAGCGTAGTGGGGAGCTTTGAAGCTTTCTTT. The chain is built from TRBV9 and TRBJ1-1; D remains unclear. V was cut by 0 bases and J by 7 bases, with 10 bases left in between. The germline V gene has CDR1 SGDLS and CDR2 YYNGEE. The CDR3 covers 13 residues.

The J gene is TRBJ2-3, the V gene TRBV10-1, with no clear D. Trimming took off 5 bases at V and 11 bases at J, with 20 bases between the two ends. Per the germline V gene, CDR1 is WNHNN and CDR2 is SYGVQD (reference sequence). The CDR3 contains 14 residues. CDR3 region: CASSNTRSSLVQYF. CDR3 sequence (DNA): TGCGCCAGCAGTAATACCCGATCCTCTCTCGTGCAGTATTTT.

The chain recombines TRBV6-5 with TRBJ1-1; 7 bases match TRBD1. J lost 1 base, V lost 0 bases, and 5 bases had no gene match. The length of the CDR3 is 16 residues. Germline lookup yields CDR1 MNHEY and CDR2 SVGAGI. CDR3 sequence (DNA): TGTGCCAGCAGTTACTCGCCTGACAGGGCGAACACTGAAGCTTTCTTT. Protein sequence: CASSYSPDRANTEAFF.

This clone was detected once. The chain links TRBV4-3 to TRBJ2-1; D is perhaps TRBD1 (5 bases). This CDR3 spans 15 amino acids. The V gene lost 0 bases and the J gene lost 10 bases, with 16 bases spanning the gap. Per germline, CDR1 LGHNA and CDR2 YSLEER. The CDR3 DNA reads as TGCGCCAGCAGCCAAGATGCCCAGGGAAGTAGAGAGCAGTTCTTC. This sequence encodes CASSQDAQGSREQFF.

CDR3 residues: CASQSIGNTIYF. The CDR3 nucleotides are TGTGCCAGTCAGTCGATCGGAAACACCATATATTTT. This chain links TRBV19 with TRBJ1-3; D unresolved. CDR3 size: 12 residues. Deletions cut 8 bases from V and 4 bases from J, with 9 bases between. The V gene's germline CDR1 is LNHDA and CDR2 SQIVND (reference sequence).

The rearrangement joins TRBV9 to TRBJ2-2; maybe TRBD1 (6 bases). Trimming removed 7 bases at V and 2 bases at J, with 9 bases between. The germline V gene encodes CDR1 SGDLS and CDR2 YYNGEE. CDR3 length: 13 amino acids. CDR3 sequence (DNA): TGTGCCAGCCTGGGGGCCAACACCGGGGAGCTGTTTTTT. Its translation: CASLGANTGELFF.

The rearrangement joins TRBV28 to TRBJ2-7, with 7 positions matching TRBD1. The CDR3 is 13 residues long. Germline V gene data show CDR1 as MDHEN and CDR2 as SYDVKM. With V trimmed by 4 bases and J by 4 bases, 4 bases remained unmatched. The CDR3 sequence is CASSSRQGYEQYF. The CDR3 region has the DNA TGTGCCAGCAGTTCAAGACAGGGTTACGAGCAGTACTTC.

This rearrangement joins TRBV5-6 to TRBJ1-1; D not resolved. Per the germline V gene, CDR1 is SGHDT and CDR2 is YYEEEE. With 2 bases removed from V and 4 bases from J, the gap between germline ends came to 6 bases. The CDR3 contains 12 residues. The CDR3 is CASSFSLTEAFF. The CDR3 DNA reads TGTGCCAGCAGCTTCTCCCTCACTGAAGCTTTCTTT.

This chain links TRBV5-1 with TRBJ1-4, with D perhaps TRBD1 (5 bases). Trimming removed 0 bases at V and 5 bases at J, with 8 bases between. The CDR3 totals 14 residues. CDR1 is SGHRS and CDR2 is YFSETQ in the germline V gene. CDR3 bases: TGCGCCAGCAGCTTGGCCGGGGCGAATGAAAAACTGTTTTTT. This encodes CASSLAGANEKLFF.

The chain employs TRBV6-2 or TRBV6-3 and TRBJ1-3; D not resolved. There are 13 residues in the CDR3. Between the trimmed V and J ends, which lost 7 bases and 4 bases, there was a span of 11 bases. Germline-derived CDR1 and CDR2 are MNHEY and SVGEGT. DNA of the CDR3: TGTGCCAGCAACCCTGGAGGGGGAAACACCATATATTTT. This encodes CASNPGGGNTIYF.

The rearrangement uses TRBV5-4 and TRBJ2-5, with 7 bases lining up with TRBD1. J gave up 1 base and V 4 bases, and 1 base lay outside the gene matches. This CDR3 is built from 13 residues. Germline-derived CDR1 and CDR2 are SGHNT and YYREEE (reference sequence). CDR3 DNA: TGTGCCAGCAGCCGGGACAGCCAAGAGACCCAGTACTTC. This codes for CASSRDSQETQYF.

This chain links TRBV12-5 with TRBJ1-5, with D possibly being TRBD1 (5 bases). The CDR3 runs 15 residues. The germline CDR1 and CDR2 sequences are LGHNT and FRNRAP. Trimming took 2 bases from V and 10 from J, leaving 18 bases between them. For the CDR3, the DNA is TGTGCTAGTGGTTTGCTGGGGGACGGGCTTTTACCCCAGCATTTT. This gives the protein CASGLLGDGLLPQHF.

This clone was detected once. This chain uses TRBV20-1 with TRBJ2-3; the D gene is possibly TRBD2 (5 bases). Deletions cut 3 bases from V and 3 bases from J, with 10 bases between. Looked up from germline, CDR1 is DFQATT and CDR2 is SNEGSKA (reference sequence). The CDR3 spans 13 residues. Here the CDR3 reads CSASVSGTDTQYF. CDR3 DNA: TGCAGTGCTAGTGTGAGCGGAACAGATACGCAGTATTTT.